This T cell receptor beta chain originates from a study of blood T cell repertoires in COVID-19. Sequenced by immunoSEQ multiplex PCR; TCRdb stores in-frame clones only, minus some. The repertoire holds fewer than 80,000 clones, with roughly 90% as singletons. V shed 0 bases, J shed 4 bases, and the junction held 5 bases outside the gene matches. Germline CDR1 MNHEY, CDR2 SMNVEV (reference sequence). The length of the CDR3 is 16 residues. V usage is TRBV27 and J usage is TRBJ2-1; TRBD2 matches 8 bases. The sample consisted of peripheral blood. The clonotype originates from a woman aged 80 or older with active or convalescent COVID-19. The CDR3: CASSLSAGGLYNEQFF. Here the CDR3 DNA reads TGTGCCAGCAGTTTATCCGCGGGGGGACTATACAATGAGCAGTTCTTC.